The clone carrying this T cell receptor (beta chain) was picked up many times. No antigen is known for it. This CDR3 region has 14 residues. V gave up 2 bases and J gave up 2 bases, with 7 bases separating them. CDR1 is MDHEN and CDR2 is SYDVKM in the germline V gene. Patients between 18 and 65 years old had hyperthyroidism, newly diagnosed and lasting under 2 months. 9.5 to 10 ml fresh peripheral blood yielded the PBMCs. These data come from a study of T cells in Graves' hyperthyroidism and ophthalmopathy. Study context: At the time of initial diagnosis and before any treatment, peripheral blood was collected.

Findings of the study overall: With a median lead of approximately 6.4 months before onset, the model predicted ophthalmopathy.

Regions amplified from RNA transcripts were the TCR beta CDR3 regions. Carried out on the TCR CDR3, a first-round RT-PCR used the HTBI primer set. TCRdb redid the calling of the multiplex PCR reads with MiXCR, one entry per CDR3 protein. The sample includes approximately 420,000 distinct CDR3 sequences, roughly an eighth of them seen just once. The clonotype originates from a woman under 30 with Graves' hyperthyroidism. The specimen sequenced was blood. This chain uses TRBV28 with TRBJ2-1, with D unresolved. The DNA for the CDR3 is TGTGCCAGCAGTTTAGTAGGACCCTACAATGAGCAGTTCTTC. It encodes CASSLVGPYNEQFF.